This is a list of T cell receptor beta chains from one sample in a study of blood T cell repertoires in COVID-19. Here immunoSEQ multiplex PCR was the method, and the copy in TCRdb shows in-frame clones only, minus some. The repertoire holds about 75,000 clones, around 80% seen once, with approximately 20% in the top ten. Sequencing was performed on peripheral blood. The receptors come from a woman in her 50s with acute or convalescent COVID-19. CDR3s include the opening cysteine and the closing phenylalanine or tryptophan. D genes are given only for firm matches. Size is stated for part of the rows, as once, few or many counts, or as a class when the clone is expanded.

12,NA,TRBV6-4,TRBJ1-2,NA,CASRLNRDGYTF,TGTGCCAGCAGGTTGAACAGGGACGGCTACACCTTC
13,NA,TRBV2,TRBJ2-1,NA,CASNKGRRNEQFF,TGTGCCAGCAATAAGGGCCGGAGGAATGAGCAGTTCTTC
15,few,TRBV7-6,TRBJ2-7,NA,CASSLGNSVTYEQYF,TGTGCCAGCAGCTTAGGTAATAGCGTCACCTACGAGCAGTACTTC
13,NA,TRBV3-1/TRBV3-2,TRBJ1-2,NA,CASSQGGNDGYTF,TGTGCCAGCAGCCAAGGAGGGAATGATGGCTACACCTTC
13,few,TRBV11-3,TRBJ2-5,NA,CASSLGSEETQYF,TGTGCCAGCAGCTTAGGTTCGGAAGAGACCCAGTACTTC
15,NA,TRBV7-2,TRBJ2-7,TRBD1,CASSLVETGEYEQYF,TGTGCCAGCAGCTTAGTCGAGACAGGGGAATACGAGCAGTACTTC
15,NA,TRBV6-1,TRBJ2-1,TRBD2,CASSPGTSSYNEQFF,TGTGCCAGCAGTCCCGGGACTAGCTCCTACAATGAGCAGTTCTTC
12,NA,TRBV10-3,TRBJ2-7,TRBD2,CAITSGNYEQYF,TGTGCCATCACTAGCGGGAATTACGAGCAGTACTTC
11,NA,TRBV12-3/TRBV12-4,TRBJ1-1,NA,CASPGNTEAFF,TGTGCCAGCCCGGGGAACACTGAAGCTTTCTTT
12,once,TRBV3-1/TRBV3-2,TRBJ1-1,TRBD1,CASSRGTDEAFF,TGTGCCAGCAGCCGAGGGACAGATGAAGCTTTCTTT
13,NA,TRBV2,TRBJ1-1,NA,CASSAPRNTEAFF,TGTGCCAGCAGTGCGCCGAGAAACACTGAAGCTTTCTTT
14,NA,TRBV27,TRBJ2-7,NA,CASSSLAVSYEQYF,TGTGCCAGCAGTTCCTTAGCGGTATCCTACGAGCAGTACTTC
16,NA,TRBV5-6,TRBJ1-5,TRBD1,CASSPKGQGRNQPQHF,TGTGCCAGCAGCCCTAAGGGACAGGGCAGGAATCAGCCCCAGCATTTT
14,NA,TRBV5-6,TRBJ1-6,TRBD1,CASSDRAGNSPLHF,TGTGCCAGCAGCGACAGGGCGGGTAATTCACCCCTCCACTTT
17,few,TRBV28,TRBJ2-2,NA,CASSSILQGLRTGELFF,TGTGCCAGCAGTTCTATCTTACAGGGTTTGAGAACCGGGGAGCTGTTTTTT
17,NA,TRBV9,TRBJ2-5,NA,CASSVATGGGRGETQYF,TGTGCCAGCAGCGTAGCTACGGGAGGGGGCCGTGGCGAGACCCAGTACTTC
14,NA,TRBV6-6,TRBJ2-7,NA,CASSYRDATYEQYF,TGTGCCAGCAGTTACCGGGATGCAACCTACGAGCAGTACTTC
14,NA,TRBV6-4,TRBJ1-6,NA,CASTHRGNDSPLHF,TGTGCCAGCACTCACCGGGGAAACGATTCACCCCTCCACTTT
16,NA,TRBV28,TRBJ2-7,TRBD1,CASSLTWRTGLYEQYF,TGTGCCAGCAGTCTAACCTGGAGGACAGGACTCTACGAGCAGTACTTC
14,NA,TRBV7-2,TRBJ1-5,NA,CASSSREGDQPQHF,TGTGCCAGCAGCTCCAGGGAAGGCGATCAGCCCCAGCATTTT
15,NA,TRBV6-5,TRBJ2-3,NA,CASSYSTRGRDTQYF,TGTGCCAGCAGTTACTCGACCAGGGGCCGGGATACGCAGTATTTT
15,few,TRBV7-9,TRBJ1-6,NA,CASSSTGLGVVPLHF,TGTGCCAGCAGCTCTACAGGCCTGGGTGTCGTACCCCTCCACTTT
14,once,TRBV5-6,TRBJ1-6,TRBD1,CASRRGTGHSPLHF,TGTGCCAGCCGGAGGGGGACAGGACATTCACCCCTCCACTTT
15,NA,TRBV30,TRBJ1-4,NA,CAWSVGAVTNEKLFF,TGTGCCTGGAGTGTAGGGGCAGTTACTAATGAAAAACTGTTTTTT
15,NA,TRBV11-2,TRBJ2-7,TRBD1,CASSLGGQAGYEQYF,TGTGCCAGCAGCTTAGGGGGACAGGCCGGCTACGAGCAGTACTTC
12,NA,TRBV5-1,TRBJ1-2,NA,CASSPGLHGYTF,TGCGCCAGCAGCCCGGGACTGCATGGCTACACCTTC
16,NA,TRBV18,TRBJ2-2,NA,CASSPPRGQLTGELFF,TGTGCCAGCTCACCACCGCGCGGACAGCTCACCGGGGAGCTGTTTTTT
16,NA,TRBV14,TRBJ2-2,TRBD2,CASSLGLAVNTGELFF,TGTGCCAGCAGCCTCGGACTAGCGGTAAACACCGGGGAGCTGTTTTTT
16,NA,TRBV4-3,TRBJ2-1,TRBD1,CASSQDQGQGANEQFF,TGCGCCAGCAGCCAAGATCAAGGACAGGGGGCTAATGAGCAGTTCTTC
16,NA,TRBV9,TRBJ1-3,NA,CASSVELPYSGNTIYF,TGTGCCAGCAGCGTAGAACTGCCCTACTCTGGAAACACCATATATTTT
11,NA,TRBV11-2,TRBJ2-1,NA,CASSLGTGLFF,TGTGCCAGCAGCTTAGGTACAGGGCTGTTCTTC
15,NA,TRBV7-7,TRBJ2-5,TRBD2,CASSFVSGGGETQYF,TGTGCTAGCAGCTTCGTGAGCGGGGGCGGGGAGACCCAGTACTTC